These T cell receptor beta chains were read from a single sample in a study of metastatic and nonmetastatic thyroid tumors. MiXCR reprocessed the PCR reads for TCRdb. The repertoire includes some 30,000 clones, roughly 4.2% of them detected once, and around 23% sits in the top ten. Sample: blood. These receptors were obtained from a female donor with papillary thyroid cancer or a benign thyroid nodule (not recorded which). Some clones in this sample may be carry-over from other donors' samples. Both conserved end residues are part of each CDR3. The order of the fields is D gene, J gene, clone size, V gene, CDR3 protein, CDR3 DNA. D genes are given only for firm matches. Rows give clone size only sometimes, using once, few, many, or a class for an expanded clone.

>TRBD2|TRBJ2-1|few|TRBV9
CASSVGLADILNEQFF
TGTGCGAGCAGCGTAGGTCTAGCGGATATACTCAATGAGCAGTTCTTC
>.|TRBJ1-2|.|TRBV5-1
CASSLGGGEGYTF
TGCGCCAGCAGCTTGGGGGGAGGAGAGGGCTACACCTTC
>.|TRBJ2-7|few|TRBV12-3/TRBV12-4
CASSGDGSSYEQYF
TGTGCCAGCAGTGGGGACGGGAGCTCCTACGAGCAGTACTTC
>.|TRBJ1-6|medium-sized|TRBV28
CASSLHAASPLHF
TGTGCCAGCAGCCTGCACGCGGCTTCACCCCTCCACTTT
>.|TRBJ2-7|.|TRBV15
CATSRDRYEQYF
TGTGCCACCAGCAGGGATCGCTACGAGCAGTACTTC
>.|TRBJ2-7|.|TRBV11-2
CVSSGGMYDQYF
TGTGTCAGCAGCGGAGGGATGTACGATCAGTACTTC
>.|TRBJ1-6|many|TRBV19
CASRKGVENSPLHF
TGTGCCAGTAGGAAGGGCGTGGAGAATTCACCCCTCCACTTT
>TRBD1|TRBJ1-6|medium-sized|TRBV12-3/TRBV12-4
CASSPDRVGNNSPLHF
TGTGCCAGCAGCCCGGACAGGGTGGGGAATAATTCACCCCTCCACTTT
>TRBD1|TRBJ1-2|few|TRBV2
CASSERQGWAYGYTF
TGTGCCAGCAGCGAAAGACAGGGTTGGGCATATGGCTACACCTTC
>TRBD1|TRBJ1-1|many|TRBV7-9
CASRSDRAAFF
TGTGCCAGCAGATCTGACAGGGCCGCTTTCTTT
>TRBD1|TRBJ2-1|few|TRBV5-1
CASSLGDRANEQFF
TGCGCCAGCAGCTTGGGGGACAGGGCAAATGAGCAGTTCTTC
>.|TRBJ2-7|many|TRBV6-1
CASTQDAYEQYF
TGTGCCAGCACACAGGATGCCTACGAGCAGTACTTC
>.|TRBJ1-3|few|TRBV6-1
CASRATWPSGNTIYF
TGTGCCAGCAGAGCGACGTGGCCTTCTGGAAACACCATATATTTT
>TRBD1|TRBJ1-2|.|TRBV20-1
CSARAPRQGGNYGYTF
TGCAGTGCTAGAGCCCCGAGACAGGGAGGGAACTATGGCTACACCTTC
>.|TRBJ2-5|many|TRBV3-1
CASSQAGSGETQYF
TGTGCCAGCAGCCAAGCTGGGTCTGGAGAGACCCAGTACTTC
>.|TRBJ1-5|few|TRBV11-3
CASSVYSSDTDTQHF
TGTGCCAGCAGCGTCTACAGTTCAGACACAGATACTCAGCATTTT
>.|TRBJ1-2|.|TRBV7-2
CASSLIPGDGYTF
TGTGCCAGCAGCCTCATCCCGGGAGATGGCTACACCTTC
>TRBD1|TRBJ2-2|few|TRBV5-5
CASSLGQGTVELFF
TGTGCCAGCAGCTTGGGACAGGGCACCGTGGAGCTGTTTTTT
>.|TRBJ1-2|.|TRBV6-5
CASSYLAERGYGYTF
TGTGCCAGCAGTTATCTGGCTGAAAGGGGCTATGGCTACACCTTC
>.|TRBJ2-1|many|TRBV2
CASSEFLANEQLF
TGTGCCAGCAGTGAATTTCTGGCCAATGAGCAGCTCTTC
>TRBD2|TRBJ2-2|many|TRBV11-3
CASSPRGGWGGITGELFF
TGTGCCAGCAGCCCCAGAGGAGGCTGGGGGGGTATCACCGGGGAGCTGTTTTTT
>.|TRBJ1-5|many|TRBV19
CASRMEGYQPQHF
TGTGCCAGTAGAATGGAGGGTTATCAGCCCCAGCATTTT
>.|TRBJ1-2|few|TRBV6-1
CASSAGVGYGYTF
TGTGCCAGCAGTGCCGGGGTGGGCTATGGCTACACCTTC
>.|TRBJ2-1|.|TRBV29-1
CSSTSPIGSPNEQFF
TGCAGCTCCACCAGCCCGATCGGGTCCCCCAATGAGCAGTTCTTC
>.|TRBJ1-2|many|TRBV7-9
CASSSQNSADYGYTF
TGTGCCAGCAGCTCACAAAACAGCGCCGACTATGGCTACACCTTC
>.|TRBJ1-3|many|TRBV2
CASRLRGDSGNTIYF
TGTGCCAGCAGATTACGGGGAGACTCTGGAAACACCATATATTTT
>TRBD1|TRBJ1-5|medium-sized|TRBV6-1
CASSSGTGANQPQHF
TGTGCCAGCAGTTCGGGGACAGGGGCAAATCAGCCCCAGCATTTT
>TRBD1|TRBJ2-3|few|TRBV6-1
CASSETTGTGLQYF
TGTGCCAGCAGTGAAACGACGGGGACAGGCTTGCAGTATTTT
>TRBD1|TRBJ2-7|few|TRBV4-1
CASSQYPGQYYEQYF
TGCGCCAGCAGCCAATACCCGGGACAGTACTACGAGCAGTACTTC
>.|TRBJ1-4|many|TRBV4-1
CASSQGFPFAAGEKLFF
TGCGCCAGCAGCCAAGGATTTCCCTTTGCGGCTGGGGAAAAACTGTTTTTT
>TRBD1|TRBJ2-7|few|TRBV6-1
CASNHRGAYEQYF
TGTGCCAGCAACCACAGGGGAGCCTACGAGCAGTACTTC
>.|TRBJ1-1|.|TRBV9
CASSARQLNTEAFF
TGTGCCAGCAGCGCCAGACAGTTGAACACTGAAGCTTTCTTT
>.|TRBJ2-3|few|TRBV13
CASSPCGAGTDTQYF
TGTGCCAGCAGCCCCTGTGGTGCGGGCACAGATACGCAGTATTTT
>TRBD1|TRBJ1-5|medium-sized|TRBV6-2/TRBV6-3
CASKSGTGGNQPQHF
TGTGCCAGTAAATCCGGGACAGGGGGCAATCAGCCCCAGCATTTT
>.|TRBJ2-7|many|TRBV2
CASKTGYSYEQYF
TGTGCCAGCAAGACGGGGTACTCCTACGAGCAGTACTTC